This T cell receptor beta chain was profiled in a study of blood T cell repertoires in COVID-19. This clone was picked up one time. Assay: immunoSEQ multiplex PCR; the TCRdb copy retains only in-frame clones and omits some. The data contain under 140,000 clones, about 85% of them singletons. V was trimmed by 6 bases and J by 2 bases, leaving 10 bases between them. The CDR3 sequence is 14 residues long. Per the germline V gene, CDR1 is MNHEY and CDR2 is SMNVEV (reference sequence). The TCR comes from a human donor in a cohort sampled during active COVID-19. Sequencing was done on a sample of peripheral blood. This chain links TRBV27 with TRBJ2-2; tentative D call: TRBD2 (5 bases). The CDR3 sequence is CASRLDPNTGELFF. CDR3 DNA sequence: TGTGCCAGCAGACTAGACCCTAACACCGGGGAGCTGTTTTTT.